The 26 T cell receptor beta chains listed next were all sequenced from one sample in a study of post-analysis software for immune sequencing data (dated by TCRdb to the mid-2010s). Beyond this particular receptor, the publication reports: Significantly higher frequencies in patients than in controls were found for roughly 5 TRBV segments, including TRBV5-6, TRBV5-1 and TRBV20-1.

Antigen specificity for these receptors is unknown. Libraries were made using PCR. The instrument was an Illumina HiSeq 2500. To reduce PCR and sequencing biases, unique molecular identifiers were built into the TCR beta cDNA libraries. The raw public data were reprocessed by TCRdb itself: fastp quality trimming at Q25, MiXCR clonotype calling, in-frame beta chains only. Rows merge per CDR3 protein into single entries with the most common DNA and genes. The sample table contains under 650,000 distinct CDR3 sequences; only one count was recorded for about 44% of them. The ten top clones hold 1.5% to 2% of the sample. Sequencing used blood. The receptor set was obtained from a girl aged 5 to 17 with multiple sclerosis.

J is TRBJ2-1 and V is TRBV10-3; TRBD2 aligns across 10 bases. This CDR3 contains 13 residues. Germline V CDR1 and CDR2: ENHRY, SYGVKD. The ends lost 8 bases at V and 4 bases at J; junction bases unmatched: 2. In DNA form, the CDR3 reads TGTGCCATCGGACTAGCGGCTTACAATGAGCAGTTCTTC. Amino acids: CAIGLAAYNEQFF.

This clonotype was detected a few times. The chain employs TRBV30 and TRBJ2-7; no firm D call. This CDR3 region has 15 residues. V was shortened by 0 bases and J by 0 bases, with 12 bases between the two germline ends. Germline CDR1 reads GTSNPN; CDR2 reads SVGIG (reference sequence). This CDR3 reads CAWSVGGINSYEQYF. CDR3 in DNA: TGTGCCTGGAGTGTTGGTGGTATCAACTCCTACGAGCAGTACTTC.

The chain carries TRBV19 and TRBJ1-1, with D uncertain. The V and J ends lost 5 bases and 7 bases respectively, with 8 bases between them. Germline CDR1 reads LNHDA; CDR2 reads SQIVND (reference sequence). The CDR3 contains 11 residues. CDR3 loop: CASSDGNEAFF. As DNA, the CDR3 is TGTGCCAGTAGTGACGGGAATGAAGCTTTCTTT.

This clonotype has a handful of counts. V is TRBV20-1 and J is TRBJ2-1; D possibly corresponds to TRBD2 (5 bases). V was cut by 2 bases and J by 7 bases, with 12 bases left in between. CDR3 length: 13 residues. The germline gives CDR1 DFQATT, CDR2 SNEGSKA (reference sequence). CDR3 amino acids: CSARPLERNEQFF. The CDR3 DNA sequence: TGCAGTGCTAGACCCCTAGAGCGGAATGAGCAGTTCTTC.

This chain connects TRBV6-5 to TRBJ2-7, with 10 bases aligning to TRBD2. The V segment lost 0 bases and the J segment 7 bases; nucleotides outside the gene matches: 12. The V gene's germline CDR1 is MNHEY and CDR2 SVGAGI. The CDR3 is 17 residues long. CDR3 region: CASSYSGLAGVLGEQYF. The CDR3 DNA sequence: TGTGCCAGCAGTTACTCGGGGCTAGCGGGAGTGCTGGGGGAGCAGTACTTC.

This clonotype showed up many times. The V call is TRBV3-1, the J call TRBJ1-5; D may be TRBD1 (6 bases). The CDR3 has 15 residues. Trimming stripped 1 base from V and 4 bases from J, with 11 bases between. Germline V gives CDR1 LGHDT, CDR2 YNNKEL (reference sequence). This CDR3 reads CASSQGGPPNQPQHF. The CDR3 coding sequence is TGTGCCAGCAGCCAAGGGGGGCCTCCTAATCAGCCCCAGCATTTT.

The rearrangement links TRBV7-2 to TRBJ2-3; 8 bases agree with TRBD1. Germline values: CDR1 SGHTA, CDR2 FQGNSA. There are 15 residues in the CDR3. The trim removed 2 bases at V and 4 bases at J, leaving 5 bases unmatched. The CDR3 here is CASSLQGARPDTQYF. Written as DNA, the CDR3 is TGTGCCAGCAGCTTACAGGGGGCGCGCCCAGATACGCAGTATTTT.

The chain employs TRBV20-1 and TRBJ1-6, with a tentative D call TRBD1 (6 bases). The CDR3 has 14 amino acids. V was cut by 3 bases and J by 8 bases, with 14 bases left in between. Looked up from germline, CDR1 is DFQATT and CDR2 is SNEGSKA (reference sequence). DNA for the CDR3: TGCAGTGCTAGGGGGCAGGGGACGGATTCACCCCTCCACTTT. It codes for CSARGQGTDSPLHF.

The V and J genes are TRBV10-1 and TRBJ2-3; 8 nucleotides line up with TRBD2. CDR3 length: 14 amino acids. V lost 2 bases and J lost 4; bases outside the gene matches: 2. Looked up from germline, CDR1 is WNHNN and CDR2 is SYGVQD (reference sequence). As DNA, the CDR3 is TGCGCCAGCAGTGAGGGACTAGCTCCAGATACGCAGTATTTT. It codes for CASSEGLAPDTQYF.

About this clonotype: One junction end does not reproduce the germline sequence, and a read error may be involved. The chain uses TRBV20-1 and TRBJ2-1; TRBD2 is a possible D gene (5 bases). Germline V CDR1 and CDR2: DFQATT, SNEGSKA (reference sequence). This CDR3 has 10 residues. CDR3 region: CSTRRNEQFF. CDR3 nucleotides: TGCAGTACTAGACGCAATGAGCAGTTCTTC.

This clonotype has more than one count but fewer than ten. The CDR3 sequence: CASSLRGPLAREKLFF. The CDR3 bases are TGTGCCAGCAGTTTAAGGGGGCCGTTAGCTCGGGAAAAACTGTTTTTT. The V and J genes are TRBV12-3 or TRBV12-4 and TRBJ1-4, with 7 bases lining up with TRBD1. This CDR3 spans 16 amino acids. The V segment lost 2 bases and the J segment 8 bases; nucleotides outside the gene matches: 11.

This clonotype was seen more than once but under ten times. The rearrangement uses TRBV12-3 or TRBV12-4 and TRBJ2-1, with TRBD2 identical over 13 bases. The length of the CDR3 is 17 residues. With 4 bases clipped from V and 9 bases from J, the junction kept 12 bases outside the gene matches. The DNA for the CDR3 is TGTGCCAGCAGTTCCCTCACTAGCGGGGGGGCCAATGGTGAGCAGTTCTTC. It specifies CASSSLTSGGANGEQFF.

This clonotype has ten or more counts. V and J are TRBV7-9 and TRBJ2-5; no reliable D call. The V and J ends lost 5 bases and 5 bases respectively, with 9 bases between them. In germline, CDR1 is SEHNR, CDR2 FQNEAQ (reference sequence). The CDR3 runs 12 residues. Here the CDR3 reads CASSLNLETQYF. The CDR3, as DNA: TGTGCCAGCAGCCTTAACTTGGAGACCCAGTACTTC.

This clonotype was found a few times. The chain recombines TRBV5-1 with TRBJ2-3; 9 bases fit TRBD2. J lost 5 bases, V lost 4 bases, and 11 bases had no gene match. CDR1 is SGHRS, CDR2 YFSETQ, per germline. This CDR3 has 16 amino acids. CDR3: CASSPGRLAGRDTQYF. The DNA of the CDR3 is TGCGCCAGCAGCCCCGGTCGGCTAGCGGGAAGAGATACGCAGTATTTT.

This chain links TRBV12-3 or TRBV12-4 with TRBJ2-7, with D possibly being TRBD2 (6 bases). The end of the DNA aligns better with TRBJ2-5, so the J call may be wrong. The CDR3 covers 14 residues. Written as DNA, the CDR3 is TGTGCCAGCAGTTTCGAGGGAGGAAGAGAGACCCAGTACTTC. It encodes CASSFEGGRETQYF.

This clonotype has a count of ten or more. This CDR3 reads CASSSGGYEQFF. The CDR3 DNA is TGTGCCAGCAGCTCCGGAGGGTATGAGCAGTTCTTC. The rearrangement joins TRBV7-9 to TRBJ2-1, with D perhaps matching TRBD2 (6 bases). The CDR3 runs to 12 residues. The V gene lost 4 bases and the J gene lost 8 bases, with 9 bases spanning the gap. CDR1 and CDR2 from the germline V gene are SEHNR and FQNEAQ (reference sequence).

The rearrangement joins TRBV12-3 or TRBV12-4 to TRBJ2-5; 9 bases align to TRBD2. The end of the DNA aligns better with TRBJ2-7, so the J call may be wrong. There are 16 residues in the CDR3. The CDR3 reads CASSLLGREGRLEQYF. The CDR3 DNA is TGTGCCAGCAGTTTATTGGGGCGGGAGGGCCGCCTCGAGCAGTACTTC.

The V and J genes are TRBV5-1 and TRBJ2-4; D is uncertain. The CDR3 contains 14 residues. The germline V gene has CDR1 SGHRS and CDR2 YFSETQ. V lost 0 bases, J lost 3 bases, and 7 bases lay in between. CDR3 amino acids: CASSLGDVKNIQYF. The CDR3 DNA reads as TGCGCCAGCAGCTTGGGGGATGTCAAAAACATTCAGTACTTC.

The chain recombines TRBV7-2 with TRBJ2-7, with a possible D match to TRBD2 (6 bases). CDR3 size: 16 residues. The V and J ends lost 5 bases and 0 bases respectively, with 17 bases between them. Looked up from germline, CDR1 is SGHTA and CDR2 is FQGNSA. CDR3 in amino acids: CASSPGGGASSYEQYF. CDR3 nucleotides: TGTGCCAGCAGCCCCGGAGGAGGGGCCAGCTCCTACGAGCAGTACTTC.

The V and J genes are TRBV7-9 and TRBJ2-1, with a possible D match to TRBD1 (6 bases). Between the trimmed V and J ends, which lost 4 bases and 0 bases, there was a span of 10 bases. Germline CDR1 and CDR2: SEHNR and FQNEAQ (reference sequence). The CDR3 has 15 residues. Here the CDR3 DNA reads TGTGCCAGCAGCTACAGGGAAAGCTCCTACAATGAGCAGTTCTTC. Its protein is CASSYRESSYNEQFF.

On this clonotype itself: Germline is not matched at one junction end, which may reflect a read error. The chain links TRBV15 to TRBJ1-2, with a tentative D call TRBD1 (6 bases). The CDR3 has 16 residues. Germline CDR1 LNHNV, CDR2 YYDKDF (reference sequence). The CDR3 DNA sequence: TGTGCCACCAGCAGAGCCAATCCCTCGGACAGTTATGACTACACCTTC. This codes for CATSRANPSDSYDYTF.

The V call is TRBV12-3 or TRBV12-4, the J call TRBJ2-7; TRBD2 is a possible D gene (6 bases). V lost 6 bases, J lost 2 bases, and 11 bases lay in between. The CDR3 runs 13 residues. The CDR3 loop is CASRSGLTYEQYF. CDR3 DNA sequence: TGTGCCAGCAGGTCGGGACTCACCTACGAGCAGTACTTC.

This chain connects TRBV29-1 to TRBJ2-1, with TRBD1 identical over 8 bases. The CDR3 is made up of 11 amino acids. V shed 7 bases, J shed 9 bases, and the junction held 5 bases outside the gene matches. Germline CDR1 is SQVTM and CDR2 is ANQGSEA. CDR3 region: CSAPGTGEQFF. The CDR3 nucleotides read TGCAGCGCCCCTGGGACAGGTGAGCAGTTCTTC.

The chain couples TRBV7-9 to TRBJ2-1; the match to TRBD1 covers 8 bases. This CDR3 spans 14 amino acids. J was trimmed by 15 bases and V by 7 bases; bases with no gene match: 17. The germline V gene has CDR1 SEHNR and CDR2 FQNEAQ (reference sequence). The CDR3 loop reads CASTWGDRRTGLFF. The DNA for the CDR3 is TGTGCCAGCACCTGGGGGGACAGGCGCACTGGGTTGTTCTTC.

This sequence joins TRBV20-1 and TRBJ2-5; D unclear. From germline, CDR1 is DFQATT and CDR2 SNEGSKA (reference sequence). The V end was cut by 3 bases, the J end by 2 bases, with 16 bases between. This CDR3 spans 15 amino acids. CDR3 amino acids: CSASLGAGWQETQYF. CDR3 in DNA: TGCAGTGCTAGCCTAGGTGCTGGCTGGCAAGAGACCCAGTACTTC.

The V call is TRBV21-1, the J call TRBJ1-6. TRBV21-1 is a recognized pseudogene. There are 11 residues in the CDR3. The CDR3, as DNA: TGTGCCAGCAGCAAGGGTTCACCCCTCCACTTT. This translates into CASSKGSPLHF.